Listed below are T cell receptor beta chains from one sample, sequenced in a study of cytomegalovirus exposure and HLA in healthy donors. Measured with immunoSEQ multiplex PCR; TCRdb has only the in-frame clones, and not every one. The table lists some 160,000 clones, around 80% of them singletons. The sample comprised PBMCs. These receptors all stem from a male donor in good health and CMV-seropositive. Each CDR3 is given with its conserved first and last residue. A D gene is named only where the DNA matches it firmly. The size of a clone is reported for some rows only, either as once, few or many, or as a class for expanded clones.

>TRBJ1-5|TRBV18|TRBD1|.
TGTGCCAGCTCACCGGGACAGGGGAACAATCAGCCCCAGCATTTT
CASSPGQGNNQPQHF
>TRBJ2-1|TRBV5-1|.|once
TGCGCCAGCAGCTTTAAAGACAGGCGAAAAAATGAGCAGTTCTTC
CASSFKDRRKNEQFF
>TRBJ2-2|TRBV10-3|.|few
TGTGCCATCAGGTTGACATCGAACACCGGGGAGCTGTTTTTT
CAIRLTSNTGELFF
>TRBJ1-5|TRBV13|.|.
TGTGCCAGCAGCGGTGGGGGGAGCAATCAGCCCCAGCATTTT
CASSGGGSNQPQHF
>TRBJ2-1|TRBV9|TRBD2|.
TGTGCCAGCAGCGAGCCCCCACTAGCGTACCCGGGTAATGAGCAGTTCTTC
CASSEPPLAYPGNEQFF
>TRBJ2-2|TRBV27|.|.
TGTGCCAGCAGTTTCCAGCGGAACACCGGGGAGCTGTTTTTT
CASSFQRNTGELFF
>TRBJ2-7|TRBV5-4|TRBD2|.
TGTGCCAGCACCCACCTCCTAGCGGGGGGCCTCGCGGGCGAGCAGTACTTC
CASTHLLAGGLAGEQYF
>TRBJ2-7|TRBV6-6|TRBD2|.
TGTGCCAGCAGTCTAGCGGGAGCCGAGCAGTACTTC
CASSLAGAEQYF
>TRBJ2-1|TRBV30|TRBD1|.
TGTGCCTGGGCCGGGACAGGGGGTGTGAATGAGCAGTTCTTC
CAWAGTGGVNEQFF
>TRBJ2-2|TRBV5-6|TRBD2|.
TGTGCCAGCGGCAGAGAGAGCCGGGAGGGAACTAACACCGGGGAGCTGTTTTTT
CASGRESREGTNTGELFF
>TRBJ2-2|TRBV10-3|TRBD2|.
TGTGCCATCAGTGAGCGACTAGCGGGGGGGCCCGGGGAGCTGTTTTTT
CAISERLAGGPGELFF
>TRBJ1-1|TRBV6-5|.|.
TGTGCCAGCAGCCCCCTCAGGGGAGTAGACACTGAAGCTTTCTTT
CASSPLRGVDTEAFF
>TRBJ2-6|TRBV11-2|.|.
TGTGCCAGCAGCTTAGGAGGGTCTGGGGCCAACGTCCTGACTTTC
CASSLGGSGANVLTF